Listed here is a single TCR beta chain. The sample is drawn from a study of blood T cell repertoires in COVID-19. The CDR3 contains 15 residues. In germline, CDR1 is LNHDA, CDR2 SQIVND (reference sequence). The ends were cut back, 0 bases at V and 0 bases at J, with 6 bases in the middle. The table came from immunoSEQ multiplex PCR; TCRdb's copy has only in-frame clones and leaves some out. This table holds some 350,000 clones, more than 75% found once. This clonotype was obtained from a woman younger than 35 who had recovered from COVID-19. The chain is built from TRBV19 and TRBJ1-3; the D gene is possibly TRBD1 (5 bases). Sequencing was done on a sample of peripheral blood. The CDR3 DNA sequence: TGTGCCAGTAGTATAGAAGGGGCCTCTGGAAACACCATATATTTT. Residues: CASSIEGASGNTIYF.